This TCR beta chain was captured in a study of blood T cells in healthy people across ages. Regarding the study as a whole: Donors of long life had a larger count of naive CD4+ cells and greater diversity than aged donors. Diversity estimates from one million T cells were considered underestimates.

This clonotype has a handful of counts. Its antigen is still unknown. A J-beta primer mix and a sample-barcoded 5' primer were used in a second PCR of roughly 7 to 12 cycles. Each of the cDNA molecules was tagged by a template-switch adaptor with 12 random nucleotides. From the 5' RACE reads, TCRdb called clonotypes with MiXCR, one entry per CDR3 protein. The sample includes roughly 2 million distinct CDR3 sequences, around half of them seen just once. Trimming removed 2 bases from V and 10 bases from J, with 18 bases in between. The CDR3 totals 15 residues. The TCR was taken from a woman aged 40 to 49 in good health. This sequence joins TRBV12-3 or TRBV12-4 and TRBJ2-1; maybe TRBD1 (5 bases). The material sequenced was blood. The CDR3: CASSLYQGASEEQFF. The DNA of the CDR3 is TGTGCCAGCAGTTTATACCAGGGCGCCTCGGAGGAGCAGTTCTTC.